These T cell receptor beta chains were read from a single sample in a study of blood T cell repertoires in COVID-19. This table comes from immunoSEQ multiplex PCR, and its TCRdb copy is limited to in-frame clones, with some not included. The data hold about 350,000 clones, with around 91% observed a single time. The sequenced sample consisted of peripheral blood. All receptors come from a woman between 18 and 29 years old who had recovered from COVID-19. Each CDR3 is given with its conserved first and last residue. D genes are given only for firm matches. The listing skips clone size in some rows; elsewhere it reads once, few, many or a size class.

J	V	size	D	CDR3	DNA
TRBJ2-5	TRBV11-2	NA	TRBD2	CASSRTSGRGETQYF	TGTGCCAGCAGCCGGACTAGCGGGAGAGGAGAGACCCAGTACTTC
TRBJ2-2	TRBV19	once	TRBD2	CASSFLSGRTGELFF	TGTGCCAGTAGTTTCCTTAGCGGGAGGACCGGGGAGCTGTTTTTT
TRBJ2-1	TRBV10-3	NA	NA	CAISESRGGRSSYNEQFF	TGTGCCATCAGTGAGTCGCGCGGCGGCCGGAGCTCCTACAATGAGCAGTTCTTC
TRBJ2-6	TRBV4-1	NA	NA	CASSRAPNWGEGSGANVLTF	TGCGCCAGCAGCCGTGCCCCCAATTGGGGCGAAGGCTCTGGGGCCAACGTCCTGACTTTC
TRBJ2-5	TRBV5-1	NA	TRBD2	CASSPGLAGVQETQYF	TGCGCCAGCAGCCCGGGACTAGCGGGAGTCCAAGAGACCCAGTACTTC
TRBJ1-2	TRBV5-6	NA	NA	CASSGGYYGYTF	TGTGCCAGCAGTGGGGGGTACTATGGCTACACCTTC
TRBJ1-2	TRBV7-9	NA	NA	CASSRTGRDGYTF	TGTGCCAGCAGCCGTACAGGGCGGGATGGCTACACCTTC
TRBJ1-1	TRBV5-6	NA	TRBD1	CASSLVGYQGAMNTEAFF	TGTGCCAGCAGCTTGGTGGGTTACCAGGGGGCGATGAACACTGAAGCTTTCTTT
TRBJ1-2	TRBV29-1	NA	NA	CSVEAGAYGYTF	TGCAGCGTTGAGGCAGGGGCCTATGGCTACACCTTC
TRBJ1-2	TRBV12-5	NA	NA	CASGLSYGYTF	TGTGCTAGTGGTTTGTCTTATGGCTACACCTTC
TRBJ1-1	TRBV30	NA	NA	CAWGLRGLGTEAFF	TGTGCCTGGGGACTCAGGGGTTTAGGGACTGAAGCTTTCTTT
TRBJ1-1	TRBV7-9	NA	NA	CASSPPPGNTEAFF	TGTGCCAGCAGCCCTCCCCCAGGGAACACTGAAGCTTTCTTT
TRBJ1-2	TRBV5-4	NA	NA	CASSSQGEVDYGYTF	TGTGCCAGCAGCTCGCAAGGGGAAGTGGACTATGGCTACACCTTC
TRBJ1-2	TRBV28	NA	NA	CASRVAPDNYGYTF	TGTGCCAGCAGGGTGGCACCAGATAACTATGGCTACACCTTC
TRBJ2-5	TRBV11-2	NA	NA	CASSLAREETQYF	TGTGCCAGCAGCTTAGCTAGGGAGGAGACCCAGTACTTC
TRBJ2-3	TRBV27	NA	TRBD2	CASRILAGITDTQYF	TGTGCCAGCAGGATCCTAGCGGGGATCACAGATACGCAGTATTTT
TRBJ1-4	TRBV6-6	NA	NA	CASSSPGVTNEKLFF	TGTGCCAGCAGTAGCCCGGGAGTAACTAATGAAAAACTGTTTTTT
TRBJ1-2	TRBV7-9	NA	NA	CASSLRESNYGYTF	TGTGCCAGCAGCTTAAGGGAGTCTAACTATGGCTACACCTTC
TRBJ2-5	TRBV24-1	NA	TRBD2	CATSGGGFGTQYF	TGTGCCACCAGCGGGGGGGGTTTTGGGACCCAGTACTTC
TRBJ1-1	TRBV6-5	NA	NA	CASSRGNTEAFF	TGTGCCAGCAGCCGGGGGAACACTGAAGCTTTCTTT
TRBJ2-1	TRBV2	NA	NA	CASREPSAEQFF	TGTGCCAGCAGGGAACCTAGCGCCGAGCAGTTCTTC
TRBJ1-4	TRBV30	many	NA	CAWSVLGQGSEKLFF	TGTGCCTGGAGTGTACTCGGCCAGGGCAGCGAAAAACTGTTTTTT
TRBJ2-3	TRBV5-4	NA	TRBD2	CASSLRLAGDTDTQYF	TGTGCCAGCAGCTTGCGACTAGCGGGAGACACAGATACGCAGTATTTT
TRBJ1-5	TRBV7-9	NA	NA	CASSHGSTGVQPQHF	TGTGCCAGCAGCCATGGTTCCACCGGGGTTCAGCCCCAGCATTTT
TRBJ1-3	TRBV5-6	NA	NA	CASSPWTAGNTIYF	TGTGCCAGCAGCCCGTGGACTGCTGGAAACACCATATATTTT
TRBJ1-2	TRBV5-6	once	TRBD1	CASSWGTGEYEGYTF	TGTGCCAGCAGCTGGGGGACAGGGGAGTATGAAGGCTACACCTTC
TRBJ2-5	TRBV3-1/TRBV3-2	NA	TRBD2	CASGGLAGETQYF	TGTGCCAGCGGGGGACTAGCCGGGGAGACCCAGTACTTC
TRBJ1-2	TRBV12-3/TRBV12-4	NA	TRBD1	CASSLQGESGYTF	TGTGCCAGCAGTTTACAGGGGGAAAGTGGCTACACCTTC
TRBJ2-5	TRBV5-1	NA	TRBD1	CASSPGQGAKKETQYF	TGCGCCAGCAGCCCGGGACAGGGGGCGAAAAAAGAGACCCAGTACTTC
TRBJ1-2	TRBV11-2	once	NA	CASSPGVGAVVEGYTF	TGTGCCAGCAGCCCTGGGGTGGGGGCGGTTGTAGAGGGCTACACCTTC
TRBJ2-5	TRBV25-1	NA	TRBD2	CASSGAMGLAYQETQYF	TGTGCCAGCAGTGGAGCTATGGGACTAGCGTATCAAGAGACCCAGTACTTC
TRBJ2-5	TRBV11-2	once	NA	CASSSREETQYF	TGTGCCAGCAGCTCCCGGGAGGAGACCCAGTACTTC
TRBJ2-5	TRBV30	once	TRBD1	CAWNIRGRGETQYF	TGTGCCTGGAATATCAGGGGGCGCGGGGAGACCCAGTACTTC
TRBJ1-2	TRBV5-4	NA	TRBD1	CASSLGGSTGPNYGYTF	TGTGCCAGCAGCTTAGGGGGATCGACAGGGCCTAACTATGGCTACACCTTC
TRBJ2-1	TRBV10-3	NA	TRBD2	CAISRKLAGYNEQFF	TGTGCCATCAGCAGGAAACTAGCGGGGTACAATGAGCAGTTCTTC
TRBJ2-3	TRBV28	NA	NA	CASSPQATDTQYF	TGTGCCAGCAGTCCGCAGGCCACAGATACGCAGTATTTT
TRBJ2-1	TRBV4-3	NA	NA	CASSQESGYREQFF	TGCGCCAGCAGCCAAGAATCCGGGTACCGTGAGCAGTTCTTC
TRBJ2-1	TRBV29-1	NA	TRBD2	CSSSGNRGWGEQFF	TGCAGCAGCAGCGGGAACAGAGGGTGGGGTGAGCAGTTCTTC
TRBJ2-3	TRBV7-9	NA	NA	CAIGPSTDTQYF	TGTGCCATTGGGCCTAGCACAGATACGCAGTATTTT
TRBJ1-5	TRBV2	NA	TRBD1	CASRGYRDREHQPQHF	TGTGCCAGCAGAGGATACCGGGACAGGGAACATCAGCCCCAGCATTTT
TRBJ1-1	TRBV30	NA	NA	CAWSVEGFGQVGGTEAFF	TGTGCCTGGAGTGTGGAAGGGTTTGGGCAGGTCGGGGGCACTGAAGCTTTCTTT
TRBJ1-1	TRBV29-1	NA	NA	CSVTGKANLNTEAFF	TGCAGCGTTACAGGGAAAGCAAACCTCAACACTGAAGCTTTCTTT
TRBJ1-5	TRBV4-1	once	NA	CASSQAAGVDYSSNQPQHF	TGCGCCAGCAGCCAAGCTGCGGGGGTAGATTATTCTAGCAATCAGCCCCAGCATTTT
TRBJ1-1	TRBV7-2	NA	TRBD1	CASSLAGTGGTEAFF	TGTGCCAGCAGCTTAGCCGGGACAGGGGGCACTGAAGCTTTCTTT
TRBJ1-1	TRBV6-5	NA	NA	CASSYSQGYGGTEAFF	TGTGCCAGCAGTTACTCTCAGGGGTATGGAGGCACTGAAGCTTTCTTT
TRBJ2-1	TRBV19	NA	NA	CASSIDLVSQAEQFF	TGTGCCAGTAGTATAGATCTCGTATCCCAGGCGGAGCAGTTCTTC
TRBJ2-2	TRBV5-6	many	NA	CASSLRLMATGELFF	TGTGCCAGCAGCTTGAGACTTATGGCCACCGGGGAGCTGTTTTTT
TRBJ1-4	TRBV4-2	NA	NA	CASSQDGQVNEKLFF	TGTGCCAGCAGCCAAGATGGCCAGGTTAATGAAAAACTGTTTTTT
TRBJ1-5	TRBV19	NA	NA	CASSIRVGDQPQHF	TGTGCCAGTAGTATCAGGGTAGGCGATCAGCCCCAGCATTTT
TRBJ1-1	TRBV30	NA	TRBD1	CAWSANIDRVEAFF	TGTGCCTGGAGTGCCAATATTGACAGGGTTGAAGCTTTCTTT
TRBJ2-2	TRBV29-1	NA	TRBD2	CSVTGGDTGELFF	TGCAGCGTTACGGGAGGGGACACCGGGGAGCTGTTTTTT
TRBJ2-1	TRBV2	NA	TRBD2	CASRGGNYNEQFF	TGTGCCAGCCGGGGAGGGAACTACAATGAGCAGTTCTTC
TRBJ2-1	TRBV3-1/TRBV3-2	NA	TRBD2	CASSPPGLAGGRRYNEQFF	TGTGCCAGCAGCCCACCAGGACTAGCGGGTGGGAGACGATACAATGAGCAGTTCTTC
TRBJ1-2	TRBV10-3	NA	NA	CAIKLAAGDRDIVNYGYTF	TGTGCCATCAAACTAGCCGCCGGGGACCGCGACATCGTGAACTATGGCTACACCTTC
TRBJ2-1	TRBV24-1	NA	TRBD2	CATSDRNPLAGASNEQFF	TGTGCCACCAGTGACCGAAATCCTCTAGCGGGAGCTTCGAATGAGCAGTTCTTC
TRBJ1-2	TRBV10-3	NA	NA	CAISANHDRNYGYTF	TGTGCCATCAGCGCGAACCACGACAGAAACTATGGCTACACCTTC
TRBJ2-3	TRBV29-1	NA	NA	CSARLGTLGVDTQYF	TGCAGCGCGCGCCTCGGGACTCTAGGGGTGGATACGCAGTATTTT
TRBJ2-1	TRBV10-3	NA	TRBD2	CAISDSVAGGLVF	TGTGCCATCAGTGACTCCGTAGCGGGGGGCCTGGTCTTC
TRBJ2-1	TRBV13	NA	NA	CASSRGTPRLEQFF	TGTGCCAGCAGCCGAGGGACACCCAGGCTTGAGCAGTTCTTC
TRBJ2-1	TRBV11-2	NA	NA	CASSLAESYEQFF	TGTGCCAGCAGCTTAGCCGAGAGTTATGAGCAGTTCTTC